This T cell receptor (beta chain) was obtained from a study of blood T cell repertoires in COVID-19. Data came from immunoSEQ multiplex PCR; TCRdb stores just in-frame clones and leaves some out. The table shows roughly 65,000 clones, with roughly 80% occurring only once. The material sequenced was peripheral blood. The TCR was taken from a human donor in a cohort sampled during active COVID-19.

The CDR3 protein is CASSLGYSGGAINEQFF. As DNA, the CDR3 is TGTGCCAGCAGCTTAGGCTATAGCGGGGGGGCTATTAATGAGCAGTTCTTC. The gene calls are TRBV7-6 and TRBJ2-1, with 11 bases aligning to TRBD2. Trimming removed 1 base from V and 7 bases from J; junction bases left unmatched: 9. Germline V lookup: CDR1 SGHVS, CDR2 FNYEAQ. This CDR3 contains 17 residues.